These 32 T cell receptor beta chains originate from one sample sequenced in a study of cytotoxic CD8 clonotypes in ibrutinib-treated CLL. Profiled with immunoSEQ multiplex PCR; TCRdb holds only in-frame clones, not every one. The data contain 25,000 to 30,000 clones, roughly 50% of them singletons. The sequencing here drew on PBMCs, taken before ibrutinib treatment. The receptors stem from a human donor with chronic lymphocytic leukemia.

A remark on this clone: At one end, the junction sequence differs from germline, possibly due to a read error. This chain uses TRBV18 with TRBJ2-7; possible D gene TRBD1, 6 bases. The CDR3 length is 13 residues. From germline, CDR1 is KGHSH and CDR2 LQKENI. In nucleotides, the CDR3 is TGTGCCAGCTCGCCACAGGGTGGGTACGAGCAGTACTTC. Its protein is CASSPQGGYEQYF.

This clone was detected only a few times. The chain joins TRBV6-1 to TRBJ1-6, with a possible D match to TRBD1 (5 bases). Germline-derived CDR1 and CDR2 are MNHNS and SASEGT. V lost 7 bases and J lost 5, with 12 bases in between. There are 14 residues in the CDR3. The CDR3 spells CASNPGPNNSPLHF. In DNA form, the CDR3 reads TGTGCCAGCAACCCAGGGCCAAATAATTCACCCCTCCACTTT.

This clone appeared a few times. This chain connects TRBV28 to TRBJ2-1; 10 bases agree with TRBD2. V lost 5 bases, J lost 4 bases, and 11 bases stayed unmatched. Germline CDR1 reads MDHEN; CDR2 reads SYDVKM. CDR3 length equals 17 residues. The CDR3: CASSPQTGLALYNEQFF. As DNA, the CDR3 is TGTGCCAGCAGTCCCCAAACGGGACTAGCGTTGTACAATGAGCAGTTCTTC. Looking up the rest from reference TRBV28 and TRBJ2-1 gives the full variable domain: DVKVTQSSRYLVKRTGEKVFLECVQDMDHENMFWYRQDPGLGLRLIYFSYDVKMKEKGDIPEGYSVSREKKERFSLILESASTNQTSMYLCASSPQTGLALYNEQFFGPGTRLTVL.

This chain connects TRBV4-1 to TRBJ2-7, with 7 bases identical to TRBD1. The CDR3 is 13 amino acids. V lost 3 bases and J lost 3; bases outside the gene matches: 2. Germline loops: CDR1 MGHRA, CDR2 YSYEKL. The CDR3 loop reads CASSHGDSYEQYF. DNA of the CDR3: TGCGCCAGCAGCCACGGGGACAGCTACGAGCAGTACTTC.

The V and J genes are TRBV7-3 and TRBJ2-5; no firm D call. Deletions cut 2 bases from V and 2 bases from J, with 9 bases between. This CDR3 is built from 14 residues. Germline CDR1 reads SGHTA; CDR2 reads FQGTGA. The CDR3 bases are TGTGCCAGCAGCTTAGGCGGCAGACAAGAGACCCAGTACTTC. Amino acid sequence: CASSLGGRQETQYF. Supplemented by reference TRBV7-3 and TRBJ2-5, the full variable domain reads GAGVSQTPSNKVTEKGKYVELRCDPISGHTALYWYRQSLGQGPEFLIYFQGTGAADDSGLPNDRFFAVRPEGSVSTLKIQRTERGDSAVYLCASSLGGRQETQYFGPGTRLLVL.

This chain connects TRBV2 to TRBJ2-7; D is uncertain. Trimming removed 4 bases from V and 0 bases from J, with 7 bases in between. Germline-derived CDR1 and CDR2 are SNHLY and FYNNEI. The CDR3 sequence is 13 residues long. CDR3 residues: CASSGGNSYEQYF. The DNA for the CDR3 is TGTGCCAGCAGTGGTGGCAACTCCTACGAGCAGTACTTC.

The chain carries TRBV15 and TRBJ2-2; D is uncertain. V lost 0 bases and J lost 5, with 10 bases in between. From germline, CDR1 is LNHNV and CDR2 YYDKDF (reference sequence). The CDR3 is 15 amino acids. As DNA, the CDR3 is TGTGCCACCAGCAGAGATCGTAGGGTAACCGGGGAGCTGTTTTTT. This gives the protein CATSRDRRVTGELFF.

The chain combines TRBV27 with TRBJ2-3; D is undetermined. V was shortened by 7 bases and J by 4 bases, with 9 bases between the two germline ends. The V gene's germline CDR1 is MNHEY and CDR2 SMNVEV (reference sequence). The CDR3 has 12 amino acids. In DNA, the CDR3 is TGTGCCAGCAAGCGAAAGGCAGATACGCAGTATTTT. Its translation is CASKRKADTQYF.

V is TRBV12-2 and J is TRBJ2-2; the DNA was not used to check the table's D call, TRBD2. TRBV12-2 is described as a pseudogene. The length of the CDR3 is 20 residues. CDR3 nucleotide sequence: TGTGCAAGTCGCCCTCGTTCAGGACTAGCGGGGGCCCCGAACACCGGGGAGCTGTTTTTT. It encodes CASRPRSGLAGAPNTGELFF.

V is TRBV29-1 and J is TRBJ1-2, with TRBD1 matching 10 bases. The CDR3 length is 13 residues. V lost 6 bases and J lost 4; bases outside the gene matches: 5. Germline lookup yields CDR1 SQVTM and CDR2 ANQGSEA. The CDR3 is CSVGQGTLYGYTF. The DNA for the CDR3 is TGCAGCGTGGGACAGGGGACCCTCTATGGCTACACCTTC.

V gene TRBV5-4 combines with J gene TRBJ2-4, with D hard to call. Germline V gene sequence: CDR1 SGHNT, CDR2 YYREEE (reference sequence). The CDR3 is 15 residues long. V was shortened by 0 bases and J by 9 bases, with 16 bases between the two germline ends. CDR3 loop: CASSLGTDGQLIQYF. DNA for the CDR3: TGTGCCAGCAGCTTGGGAACCGACGGGCAGCTCATTCAGTACTTC.

This clone turned up a few times. V is TRBV5-4 and J is TRBJ2-7; 9 bases are a match to TRBD1. The V and J ends lost 3 bases and 3 bases, in that order; junction bases with no gene match: 4. This CDR3 has 14 residues. CDR1 is SGHNT, CDR2 YYREEE, per germline (reference sequence). CDR3 DNA: TGTGCCAGCAGCTCGGGACAGGGCCTCTACGAGCAGTACTTC. Protein sequence: CASSSGQGLYEQYF.

The chain couples TRBV7-8 to TRBJ2-5, with 9 bases that match TRBD2. Trimming removed 4 bases from V and 5 bases from J; junction bases left unmatched: 8. Germline V gene lookup returns CDR1 SGHVS and CDR2 FQNEAQ. The length of the CDR3 is 15 residues. CDR3 loop: CASSSTSGWMETQYF. The DNA of the CDR3 is TGTGCCAGCAGCTCGACTAGCGGATGGATGGAGACCCAGTACTTC.

A single count supports this clone. This chain uses TRBV5-5 with TRBJ1-6; 7 bases map to TRBD1. V lost 4 bases and J lost 0; bases outside the gene matches: 10. The CDR3 totals 18 residues. Germline assignment: CDR1 SGHKS and CDR2 YYEKEE (reference sequence). CDR3 amino acids: CASSPRQGLSSYNSPLHF. The CDR3 DNA follows: TGTGCCAGCAGCCCGAGACAGGGTCTAAGCTCCTATAATTCACCCCTCCACTTT.

J is TRBJ1-2 and V is TRBV9; perhaps TRBD1 as D (5 bases). From germline, CDR1 is SGDLS and CDR2 YYNGEE. V was trimmed by 0 bases and J by 4 bases, leaving 13 bases between them. This CDR3 has 15 residues. For the CDR3, the DNA is TGTGCCAGCAGCGTAGCTGGGACTGGGGGCTATGGCTACACCTTC. Its translation is CASSVAGTGGYGYTF. The entire variable domain, with the rest obtained from reference TRBV9 and TRBJ1-2, is as follows: DSGVTQTPKHLITATGQRVTLRCSPRSGDLSVYWYQQSLDQGLQFLIQYYNGEERAKGNILERFSAQQFPDLHSELNLSSLELGDSALYFCASSVAGTGGYGYTFGSGTRLTVV.

This clone was seen more than once but under ten times. This rearrangement joins TRBV6-1 to TRBJ2-5, with TRBD1 as a possible D gene (6 bases). The CDR3 covers 13 residues. The germline CDR1 and CDR2 sequences are MNHNS and SASEGT. Trimming cost V 5 bases and J 5 bases, with 12 bases left between them. The CDR3 region is CASSPWGRETQYF. CDR3 sequence (DNA): TGTGCCAGCAGTCCCTGGGGGCGGGAGACCCAGTACTTC.

The rearrangement links TRBV6-1 to TRBJ2-1; D is tentatively TRBD1 or TRBD2 (5 bases each). Germline V gene lookup returns CDR1 MNHNS and CDR2 SASEGT. Trimming pared 4 bases from V and 13 bases from J, leaving 11 bases between. The CDR3 has 11 amino acids. The CDR3 coding sequence is TGTGCCAGCAGTGCCTCCGGGACCCAGTTCTTC. It translates to CASSASGTQFF.

The chain recombines TRBV5-4 with TRBJ2-5, with D perhaps matching TRBD2 (6 bases). Per the germline V gene, CDR1 is SGHNT and CDR2 is YYREEE (reference sequence). This CDR3 region has 16 residues. Trimming removed 0 bases at V and 2 bases at J, with 14 bases between. CDR3 protein: CASSLEGGESQETQYF. Written as DNA, the CDR3 is TGTGCCAGCAGCTTGGAGGGCGGGGAATCTCAAGAGACCCAGTACTTC. Full variable domain (missing parts from reference TRBV5-4 and TRBJ2-5): ETGVTQSPTHLIKTRGQQVTLRCSSQSGHNTVSWYQQALGQGPQFIFQYYREEENGRGNFPPRFSGLQFPNYSSELNVNALELDDSALYLCASSLEGGESQETQYFGPGTRLLVL.

The V call is TRBV7-3, the J call TRBJ2-7, with a weak D call TRBD2 (5 bases). Germline V gene lookup returns CDR1 SGHTA and CDR2 FQGTGA. The CDR3 is made up of 14 amino acids. Trimming took 2 bases from V and 3 from J, leaving 11 bases between them. The CDR3 loop is CASSLQAEHYEQYF. CDR3 DNA: TGTGCCAGCAGCTTACAAGCGGAACACTACGAGCAGTACTTC.

The gene calls are TRBV6-1 and TRBJ1-2; TRBD1 aligns across 9 bases. Germline V gives CDR1 MNHNS, CDR2 SASEGT. Germline trimming cut 5 bases from V and 5 bases from J; bases unmatched to any gene: 6. The CDR3 consists of 14 residues. The CDR3 DNA reads as TGTGCCAGCAGTACCTCGGACAGGGGTTATGGCTACACCTTC. Translated: CASSTSDRGYGYTF.

The chain links TRBV6-1 to TRBJ2-7; TRBD1 matches at 8 bases. Germline CDR1 and CDR2: MNHNS and SASEGT. This CDR3 region has 12 residues. V dropped 11 bases and J dropped 3; count of bases not matched to a gene: 6. CDR3 protein: CAADRAFYEQYF. DNA for the CDR3: TGTGCCGCGGACAGGGCTTTCTACGAGCAGTACTTC.

This clone was detected only once. The rearrangement joins TRBV5-6 to TRBJ2-7; no clear D gene. This CDR3 has 12 residues. Germline loops: CDR1 SGHDT, CDR2 YYEEEE. V lost 1 base to trimming and J lost 3 bases, with 5 bases between them. CDR3 in amino acids: CASSLSHYEQYF. CDR3 sequence (DNA): TGTGCCAGCAGCTTGTCGCACTACGAGCAGTACTTC.

This clone was counted a few times. The chain couples TRBV6-5 to TRBJ1-1, with D tentatively TRBD1 (6 bases). V lost 2 bases and J lost 4, with 17 bases in between. The germline CDR1 and CDR2 sequences are MNHEY and SVGAGI. There are 16 residues in the CDR3. In DNA form, the CDR3 reads TGTGCCAGCAGTTACCGGACTCCGCAGGGGAGCACTGAAGCTTTCTTT. Translating gives CASSYRTPQGSTEAFF.

This clone turned up a few times. The V gene is TRBV19, the J gene TRBJ1-6; TRBD1 is a possible D gene (5 bases). Trimming left V 4 bases short and J 8 bases short, with 6 bases between. Germline lookup yields CDR1 LNHDA and CDR2 SQIVND (reference sequence). The CDR3 runs to 12 residues. DNA of the CDR3: TGTGCCAGTAGTACCAGGGATTCACCCCTCCACTTT. Residues: CASSTRDSPLHF.

The chain recombines TRBV4-1 with TRBJ1-2; 8 bases fit TRBD1. Germline CDR1 MGHRA, CDR2 YSYEKL. The CDR3 runs 17 residues. V was clipped by 4 bases and J by 3 bases; unmatched bases: 13. This chain's CDR3 is CASSRVPGQANDYGYTF. The CDR3 DNA sequence: TGCGCCAGCAGCCGCGTCCCGGGACAGGCAAATGACTATGGCTACACCTTC.

The chain links TRBV27 to TRBJ2-7, with no clear D. Between the trimmed V and J ends, which lost 0 bases and 2 bases, there was a span of 11 bases. Germline V lookup: CDR1 MNHEY, CDR2 SMNVEV (reference sequence). This CDR3 has 15 amino acids. The CDR3 nucleotides are TGTGCCAGCAGTTTATCTCGGTTCGGCACCTACGAGCAGTACTTC. This translates into CASSLSRFGTYEQYF.

The sample holds many counts of this clone. This chain uses TRBV4-1 with TRBJ2-3; D might be TRBD1 or TRBD2, each matching 5 bases. V lost 0 bases and J 2 bases, leaving 15 bases between the germline ends. Germline CDR1 and CDR2: MGHRA and YSYEKL. CDR3 length equals 17 residues. The CDR3 DNA sequence: TGCGCCAGCAGCCAAGAATGGGGCCCGGGAACCACAGATACGCAGTATTTT. Encoded protein: CASSQEWGPGTTDTQYF.

DNA of the CDR3: TGTGCCAGCAGCTTAGTTATAGCGTCCCCTGCCTACGAGCAGTACTTC. Its translation is CASSLVIASPAYEQYF. The rearrangement joins TRBV7-9 to TRBJ2-7; possibly TRBD2 for D (5 bases). This CDR3 has 16 amino acids. Trimming took 1 base from V and 2 from J, leaving 15 bases between them. Germline CDR1 is SEHNR and CDR2 is FQNEAQ (reference sequence). Based on the CDR3 plus reference TRBV7-9 and TRBJ2-7, the full variable domain is DTGVSQNPRHKITKRGQNVTFRCDPISEHNRLYWYRQTLGQGPEFLTYFQNEAQLEKSRLLSDRFSAERPKGSFSTLEIQRTEQGDSAMYLCASSLVIASPAYEQYFGPGTRLTVT.

The chain employs TRBV7-8 and TRBJ1-2, with D perhaps TRBD1 (5 bases). Trimming pared 5 bases from V and 7 bases from J, leaving 23 bases between. CDR1 and CDR2 (germline): SGHVS, FQNEAQ. This CDR3 is 16 amino acids long. The chain's CDR3 is CASSPRGGSQPGGYTF. DNA of the CDR3: TGTGCCAGCAGCCCACGGGGGGGTTCACAACCCGGTGGCTACACCTTC.

Only one count was recorded for this clone. The V gene is TRBV5-1, the J gene TRBJ2-5; possibly TRBD2 for D (5 bases). Germline CDR1 and CDR2: SGHRS and YFSETQ. Trimming cost V 5 bases and J 1 base, with 9 bases left between them. The CDR3 loop spans 13 amino acids. This CDR3 reads CASSGLAQETQYF. CDR3 DNA sequence: TGCGCCAGCAGTGGGCTAGCCCAAGAGACCCAGTACTTC.

The chain couples TRBV6-5 to TRBJ1-5; TRBD1 agrees at 11 bases. Germline V gene lookup returns CDR1 MNHEY and CDR2 SVGAGI. Germline trimming cut 5 bases from V and 1 base from J; bases unmatched to any gene: 1. There are 15 residues in the CDR3. The CDR3: CASSGTGGSNQPQHF. The CDR3 DNA sequence: TGTGCCAGCAGTGGGACAGGGGGGAGCAATCAGCCCCAGCATTTT.

This chain uses TRBV5-4 with TRBJ2-3; 11 nucleotides agree with TRBD1. V lost 3 bases and J lost 6; bases outside the gene matches: 9. CDR3 size: 16 residues. Germline V gene data show CDR1 as SGHNT and CDR2 as YYREEE (reference sequence). The CDR3 here is CASSSGQGVVRDTQYF. The CDR3 DNA sequence: TGTGCCAGCAGCTCGGGACAGGGGGTGGTCAGGGATACGCAGTATTTT.